These 13 T cell receptor beta chains were all obtained from the same sample, sequenced in a study of blood T cells in healthy people across ages. Together with a sample-barcoded 5' primer, a J-beta primer mix was included in a second PCR lasting roughly 6 to 12 cycles. One entry per CDR3 protein, called by TCRdb with MiXCR from the 5' RACE reads. The sample carries 750,000 to 950,000 distinct CDR3 sequences, about 27% recorded once. These data also featured in a second study, about T cells of mothers and their children.

Source material: blood. Receptor source: a woman aged 40 to 55 in good health.

This clonotype was detected only a few times. This sequence joins TRBV28 and TRBJ2-7; maybe TRBD1 (6 bases). V shed 11 bases and J shed 2 bases, with 16 bases lying between them. The CDR3 totals 13 residues. The germline CDR1 and CDR2 sequences are MDHEN and SYDVKM. The CDR3 DNA sequence: TGTGCCGGCTCTTCTGGGGGCCCCTACGAGCAGTACTTC. It codes for CAGSSGGPYEQYF.

The rearrangement joins TRBV12-3 or TRBV12-4 to TRBJ2-1; D gene unclear. CDR3 length: 17 amino acids. V gave up 6 bases and J gave up 0 bases, with 18 bases separating them. CDR3 DNA: TGTGCCAGCAGCCCGATAATGGCCACTAACTCCTACAATGAGCAGTTCTTC. As protein: CASSPIMATNSYNEQFF.

For this clonotype: A single base separates this from a much larger clone, so it may be a read error. This chain links TRBV10-3 with TRBJ1-2; TRBD1 matches at 7 bases. The CDR3 has 12 amino acids. CDR1 ENHRY and CDR2 SYGVKD come from the germline V gene. J was trimmed by 2 bases and V by 8 bases; bases with no gene match: 2. DNA of the CDR3: TGTGCCATCGAGGGACAGAACTATGGCTACACCTTC. Its translation is CAIEGQNYGYTF.

The gene calls are TRBV9 and TRBJ2-1; 8 nucleotides align to TRBD1. The CDR3 length is 16 residues. Germline lookup yields CDR1 SGDLS and CDR2 YYNGEE. V shed 0 bases, J shed 7 bases, and the junction held 9 bases outside the gene matches. In DNA form, the CDR3 reads TGTGCCAGCAGCGTAGATTTCCAGGGGGCCGTGAATGAGCAGTTCTTC. It yields the protein CASSVDFQGAVNEQFF.

There are a few counts of this clonotype. V gene TRBV24-1 combines with J gene TRBJ2-3, with 8 bases identical to TRBD1. Germline V gives CDR1 KGHDR, CDR2 SFDVKD. The CDR3 covers 18 residues. The ends lost 3 bases at V and 3 bases at J; junction bases unmatched: 13. CDR3 sequence reads: CATSDLPPGQGATDTQYF. The CDR3 nucleotides read TGTGCCACCAGTGATCTACCTCCCGGACAGGGTGCGACAGATACGCAGTATTTT.

J is TRBJ2-5 and V is TRBV6-1; TRBD1 agrees at 8 bases. V was pared by 6 bases and J by 1 base, with 4 bases of the junction left unmatched. Per germline, CDR1 MNHNS and CDR2 SASEGT. This CDR3 region has 14 residues. CDR3 residues: CASSRDRRQETQYF. CDR3 nucleotide sequence: TGTGCCAGCAGCCGGGACAGGCGCCAAGAGACCCAGTACTTC.

J is TRBJ2-1 and V is TRBV29-1, with 9 positions matching TRBD1. From germline, CDR1 is SQVTM and CDR2 ANQGSEA. The length of the CDR3 is 14 residues. The trim removed 1 base at V and 3 bases at J, leaving 1 base unmatched. The CDR3 sequence is CSVEGTGVYNEQFF. The DNA of the CDR3 is TGCAGCGTTGAAGGGACAGGGGTCTACAATGAGCAGTTCTTC.

Worth noting for this clonotype: With a much larger clone just one base away, this may be a read error. The chain carries TRBV7-3 and TRBJ2-1, with a possible D match to TRBD1 (6 bases). Germline V lookup: CDR1 SGHTA, CDR2 FQGTGA. This CDR3 is 13 amino acids long. In DNA form, the CDR3 reads TGTGCCAGCAGCGTACAGGGATACAATGAGCCGTTCTTC. It encodes CASSVQGYNEPFF.

The chain is built from TRBV29-1 and TRBJ2-6; no firm D call. V was trimmed by 7 bases and J by 0 bases, leaving 10 bases between them. CDR3 length: 14 amino acids. Germline V gives CDR1 SQVTM, CDR2 ANQGSEA. The DNA for the CDR3 is TGCAGCGGGCTCCTGTCCTCTGGGGCCAACGTCCTGACTTTC. It codes for CSGLLSSGANVLTF.

This clonotype was found many times. The chain joins TRBV7-3 to TRBJ2-7, with D possibly TRBD1 on 6 matching bases. Germline CDR1 SGHTA, CDR2 FQGTGA. The CDR3 has 15 residues. V lost 5 bases and J 5 bases, leaving 19 bases between the germline ends. The CDR3 spells CASSPRQGWGDEQYF. DNA of the CDR3: TGTGCCAGCAGCCCCCGTCAGGGGTGGGGTGACGAGCAGTACTTC. Complete variable domain (other parts from reference TRBV7-3 and TRBJ2-7): GAGVSQTPSNKVTEKGKYVELRCDPISGHTALYWYRQSLGQGPEFLIYFQGTGAADDSGLPNDRFFAVRPEGSVSTLKIQRTERGDSAVYLCASSPRQGWGDEQYFGPGTRLTVT.

This clonotype was recorded once. The V call is TRBV9, the J call TRBJ1-1; TRBD1 matches at 9 bases. The CDR3 is made up of 15 amino acids. The germline CDR1 and CDR2 sequences are SGDLS and YYNGEE. Trimming took 4 bases from V and 5 from J; bases not matched to a gene: 9. The CDR3, as DNA: TGTGCCAGCAGCCCCCGACAGGGGGGTCGGACTGAAGCTTTCTTT. It encodes CASSPRQGGRTEAFF.

This clonotype showed up many times. The chain is built from TRBV7-2 and TRBJ2-1; possibly TRBD1 or TRBD2 for D (6 bases each). Germline CDR1 and CDR2: SGHTA and FQGNSA. V was pared by 4 bases and J by 4 bases, with 20 bases between. The length of the CDR3 is 17 residues. The CDR3 coding sequence is TGTGCCAGCAGCTACGGCTTGAGGGGGGCGTTATACAATGAGCAGTTCTTC. Protein sequence: CASSYGLRGALYNEQFF.

This sequence joins TRBV20-1 and TRBJ2-7; a weak D match, TRBD2 (6 bases). The CDR3 is made up of 15 amino acids. Trimming shortened V by 6 bases and J by 0 bases, and 18 bases separated the two germline ends. Germline V gene data show CDR1 as DFQATT and CDR2 as SNEGSKA (reference sequence). CDR3: CSAREPAGSSYEQYF. In DNA, the CDR3 is TGCAGTGCCCGCGAACCGGCGGGGAGCTCCTACGAGCAGTACTTC.